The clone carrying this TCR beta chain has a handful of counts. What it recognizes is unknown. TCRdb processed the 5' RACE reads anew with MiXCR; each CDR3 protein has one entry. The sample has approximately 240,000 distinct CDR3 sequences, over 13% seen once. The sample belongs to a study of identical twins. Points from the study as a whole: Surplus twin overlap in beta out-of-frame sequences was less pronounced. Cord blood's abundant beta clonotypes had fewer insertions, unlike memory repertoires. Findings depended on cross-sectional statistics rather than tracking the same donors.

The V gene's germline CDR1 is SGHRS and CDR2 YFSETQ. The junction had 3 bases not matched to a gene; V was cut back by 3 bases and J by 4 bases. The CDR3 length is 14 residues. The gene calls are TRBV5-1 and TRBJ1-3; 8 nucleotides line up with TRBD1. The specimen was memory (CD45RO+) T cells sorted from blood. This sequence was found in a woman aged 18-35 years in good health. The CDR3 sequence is CASSSTGAGNTIYF. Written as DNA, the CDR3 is TGCGCCAGCAGCTCGACAGGGGCCGGAAACACCATATATTTT.